This TCR beta chain derives from a study of shared clonotypes between healthy human individuals. Study information: A donor's plate count was three for CD4 naive and three for CD4 memory; CD8 naive had two and CD8 memory one.

The CDR3 loop spans 13 amino acids. The germline V gene has CDR1 KGHSH and CDR2 LQKENI. This clone is a singleton in its sample. Its antigen remains unknown. Study observations and caveats: Tissue TCR repertoires likely differ from these blood-only repertoires. A limitation of the genetic and exposure-history diversity represented arose from few donors.

Assay execution took place at the deep level. TCRdb keeps only in-frame clones here, not all; method: immunoSEQ multiplex PCR. This sample has 2 million to 2.5 million clones; 85% to 95% occur once, and the top ten carry 0.39%. The chain has TRBV18 and TRBJ2-5; D remains unclear. The DNA matches TRBJ2-7 better at its end, which makes the J call doubtful. The TCR was taken from a young man in good health. Some clones in this sample may be carry-over from other donors' samples. Source material: naive CD4+ T cells from PBMCs. Subset reported: CD45RA+ positively selected. This CDR3 reads CASSSDGTYEQYF. CDR3 nucleotides: TGTGCCAGCTCATCGGACGGCACCTACGAGCAGTACTTC.